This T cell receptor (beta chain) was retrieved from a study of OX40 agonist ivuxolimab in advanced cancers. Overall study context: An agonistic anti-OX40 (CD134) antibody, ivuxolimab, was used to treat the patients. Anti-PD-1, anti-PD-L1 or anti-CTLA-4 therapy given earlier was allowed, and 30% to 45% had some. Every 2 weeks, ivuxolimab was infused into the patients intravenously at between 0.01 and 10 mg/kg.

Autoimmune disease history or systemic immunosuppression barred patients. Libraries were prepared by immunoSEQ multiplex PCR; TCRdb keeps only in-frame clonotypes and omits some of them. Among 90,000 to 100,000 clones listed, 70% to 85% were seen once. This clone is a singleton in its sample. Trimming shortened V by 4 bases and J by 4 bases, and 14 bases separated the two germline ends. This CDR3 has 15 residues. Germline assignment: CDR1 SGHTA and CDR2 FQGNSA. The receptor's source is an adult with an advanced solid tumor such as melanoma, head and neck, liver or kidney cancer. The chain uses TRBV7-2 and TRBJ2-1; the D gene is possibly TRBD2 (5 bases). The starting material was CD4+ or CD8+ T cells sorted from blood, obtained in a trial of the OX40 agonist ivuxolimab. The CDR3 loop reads CASSSRREGYNEQFF. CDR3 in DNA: TGTGCCAGCAGCTCCCGCCGAGAGGGTTACAATGAGCAGTTCTTC.